The entry below describes one TCR beta chain. Profiling relied on immunoSEQ multiplex PCR, and the TCRdb table lists in-frame clones only, not all of them. Seen here are tens of thousands of clones, about 45% observed once, and the top ten hold 0.88%. The data were taken from a study of graft-versus-host responses after intestinal transplantation. Looking at the study overall: The transplants performed in recipients were multivisceral, liver-intestinal, or isolated intestinal.

Germline lookup yields CDR1 MNHNS and CDR2 SASEGT. CDR3 length: 13 residues. The V gene lost 8 bases and the J gene lost 0 bases, with 10 bases spanning the gap. The receptor's source is a human patient who received an intestinal transplant. The specimen comprised alloreactive CD4+ T cells from a mixed lymphocyte reaction culture, sampled before intestinal transplant. Subset meaning: CFSE-low proliferating T cells sorted from roughly 6-day pre-transplant mixed lymphocyte reaction (GvH or HvG direction). This chain joins TRBV6-1 and TRBJ1-1; D is ambiguous. The CDR3 region has the DNA TGTGCCAGCCATGGGCCCATGAACACTGAAGCTTTCTTT. Residues: CASHGPMNTEAFF.